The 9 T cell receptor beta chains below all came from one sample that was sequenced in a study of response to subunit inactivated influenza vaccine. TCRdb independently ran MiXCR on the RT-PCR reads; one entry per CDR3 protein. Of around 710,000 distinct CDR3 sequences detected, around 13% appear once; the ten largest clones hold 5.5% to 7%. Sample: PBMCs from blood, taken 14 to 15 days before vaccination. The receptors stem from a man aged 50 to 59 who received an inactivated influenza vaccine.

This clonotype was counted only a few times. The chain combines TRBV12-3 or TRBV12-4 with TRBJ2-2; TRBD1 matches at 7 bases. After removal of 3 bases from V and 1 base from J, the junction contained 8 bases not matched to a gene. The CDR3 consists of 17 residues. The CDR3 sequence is CASSFKVGQVNTGELFF. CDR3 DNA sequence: TGTGCCAGCAGTTTTAAAGTCGGACAGGTGAACACCGGGGAGCTGTTTTTT.

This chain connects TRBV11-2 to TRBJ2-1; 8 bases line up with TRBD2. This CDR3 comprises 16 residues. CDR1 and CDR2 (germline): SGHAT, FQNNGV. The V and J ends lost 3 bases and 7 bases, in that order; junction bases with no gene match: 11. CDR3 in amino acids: CASSLTQGLAGNEQFF. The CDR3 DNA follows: TGTGCCAGCAGCTTGACACAGGGCTTAGCGGGGAATGAGCAGTTCTTC.

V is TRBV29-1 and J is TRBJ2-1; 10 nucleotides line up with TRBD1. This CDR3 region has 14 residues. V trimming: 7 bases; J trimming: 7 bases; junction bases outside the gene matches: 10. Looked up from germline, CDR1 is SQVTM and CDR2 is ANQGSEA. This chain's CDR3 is CSAEGQGVGNEQFF. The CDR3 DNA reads TGCAGCGCCGAAGGACAGGGGGTTGGAAATGAGCAGTTCTTC.

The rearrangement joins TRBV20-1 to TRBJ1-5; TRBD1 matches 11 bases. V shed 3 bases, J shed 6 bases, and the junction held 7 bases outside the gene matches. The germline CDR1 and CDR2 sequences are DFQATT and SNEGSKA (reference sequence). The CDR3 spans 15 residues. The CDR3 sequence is CSASRWTGGGQPQHF. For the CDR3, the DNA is TGCAGTGCTAGCCGATGGACAGGGGGCGGTCAGCCCCAGCATTTT.

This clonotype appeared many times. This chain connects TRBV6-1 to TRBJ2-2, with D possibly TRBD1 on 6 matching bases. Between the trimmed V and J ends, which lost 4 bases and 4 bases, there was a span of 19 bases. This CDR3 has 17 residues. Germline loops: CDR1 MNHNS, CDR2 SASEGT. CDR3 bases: TGTGCCAGCAGTGTCAGAGCGCTCGGGACATCCACCGGGGAGCTGTTTTTT. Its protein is CASSVRALGTSTGELFF.

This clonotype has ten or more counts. CDR3 coding DNA: TGCAGTGCTAGACACCCTAGCGGGGACGCCTACGAGCAGTACTTC. It specifies CSARHPSGDAYEQYF. The chain employs TRBV20-1 and TRBJ2-7; 9 bases agree with TRBD2. CDR3 length: 15 residues. Losses at the gene ends were 2 bases for V and 2 bases for J; bases not matched to a gene: 7. CDR1 and CDR2 from the germline V gene are DFQATT and SNEGSKA (reference sequence).

The CDR3 sequence: CASSLRDYAYEQYF. The CDR3 DNA sequence: TGTGCCAGCAGCCTCCGGGACTATGCCTACGAGCAGTACTTC. The genes are TRBV7-2 and TRBJ2-7, with 7 positions matching TRBD2. J gave up 2 bases and V 5 bases, and 6 bases lay outside the gene matches. The CDR3 has 14 residues. Germline V CDR1 and CDR2: SGHTA, FQGNSA.

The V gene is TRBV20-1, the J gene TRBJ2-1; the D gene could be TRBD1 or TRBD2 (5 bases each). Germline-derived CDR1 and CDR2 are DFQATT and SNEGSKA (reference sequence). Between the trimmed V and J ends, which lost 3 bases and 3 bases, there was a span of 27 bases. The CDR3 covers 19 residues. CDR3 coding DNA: TGCAGTGCTAGTGGGACCGAGAAGGATCGACCCCAGGTCTACAATGAGCAGTTCTTC. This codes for CSASGTEKDRPQVYNEQFF.

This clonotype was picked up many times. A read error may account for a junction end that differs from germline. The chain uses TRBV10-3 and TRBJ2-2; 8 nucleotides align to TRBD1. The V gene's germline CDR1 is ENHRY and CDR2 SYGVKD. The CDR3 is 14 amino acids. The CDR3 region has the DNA TGTGCCATCTGGCAGGGGGCGAAAACCGGGGAGCTGTTTTTT. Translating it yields CAIWQGAKTGELFF.